Sequencing of this TCR gamma chain was carried out in a study of γδ T cells in repeated Plasmodium falciparum infection. Study-wide background: Timepoints: baseline, immediately before selected infections, and 21 days after every infection.

Vgamma9/Vdelta2+ and Vdelta2-negative gammadelta T cells were flow-sorted from PBMC for bulk sequencing. There are 17 residues in the CDR3. Unmatched junction bases numbered 9, after V lost 0 bases and J lost 2 bases. Germline lookup yields CDR1 EGSTGY and CDR2 YDSYTSSV. TCRdb reprocessed the multiplex PCR reads using CATT. The sample has 25,000 to 30,000 gamma-chain clones, 3% seen once. This clone was found many times. A much larger clone lies one base from this, so it may be a read error. The clonotype comes from a pool of human donors (malaria-infected and uninfected, not separated). The source material was gamma-delta T cells from blood. The rearrangement uses TRGV4 and TRGJP1. The J gene is absent in TCRdb and was assigned here via DNA matching to germline. The CDR3: CATWDGTFGTTGWFKIF. In DNA, the CDR3 is TGTGCCACCTGGGATGGGACGTTTGGGACCACTGGTTGGTTCAAGATATTT.